A single T cell receptor beta chain is shown here with its context. An amount of RNA that ranged from about 0.45 to 1 ug was reverse transcribed with random hexamers. An immunoSEQ multiplex PCR amplified TCR beta CDR3 over 54 Vbeta and 13 Jbeta. TCRdb called the immunoSEQ multiplex PCR reads again in MiXCR, with one record for every CDR3 protein. Among roughly 200,000 distinct CDR3 sequences listed, about 95% were seen once. This entry is derived from a study of CD8 T cells in Susac syndrome. The germline V gene encodes CDR1 DFQATT and CDR2 SNEGSKA (reference sequence). V gave up 5 bases and J gave up 0 bases, with 13 bases separating them. This CDR3 has 14 amino acids. Sequencing of TCR beta drew on CD8+ and CD4+ T cells from blood. Isolation of CD8+ and CD4+ T cells was performed negatively, whereas enrichment of TEMRA cells was done by FACS.

Sequenced sample: CD4+ T cells from PBMCs. This chain connects TRBV20-1 to TRBJ1-2; D is perhaps TRBD1 (5 bases). The clonotype was recovered from a human donor in good health. CDR3 sequence: CSAPGRTTNYGYTF. The CDR3 DNA reads as TGCAGTGCTCCGGGACGGACTACTAACTATGGCTACACCTTC.